This T cell receptor (beta chain) was observed in a study of blood T cells in healthy people across ages. Concerning this clonotype itself: This may come from a read error, since a much larger clone is one base off.

CDR1 and CDR2 from the germline V gene are LGHNA and YSLEER. This CDR3 has 16 amino acids. Using a J-beta primer mix together with a sample-barcoded 5' primer, a second PCR was run for roughly 7 to 12 cycles. In TCRdb, the 5' RACE reads were re-called with MiXCR into one record per CDR3 protein. The top ten hold around 13% of the sample, which has 800,000 to 950,000 distinct CDR3 sequences, about 34% seen once. V is TRBV4-3 and J is TRBJ2-7; TRBD2 agrees at 9 bases. Near its end, the DNA agrees better with TRBJ2-5, so the J call may be wrong. Input material: blood. This TCR came from a man aged 18 to 29 in good health. CDR3: CASSQDRASGVKTQYF. CDR3 DNA sequence: TGCGCCAGCAGCCAAGATAGGGCTAGCGGGGTTAAGACCCAGTACTTC.